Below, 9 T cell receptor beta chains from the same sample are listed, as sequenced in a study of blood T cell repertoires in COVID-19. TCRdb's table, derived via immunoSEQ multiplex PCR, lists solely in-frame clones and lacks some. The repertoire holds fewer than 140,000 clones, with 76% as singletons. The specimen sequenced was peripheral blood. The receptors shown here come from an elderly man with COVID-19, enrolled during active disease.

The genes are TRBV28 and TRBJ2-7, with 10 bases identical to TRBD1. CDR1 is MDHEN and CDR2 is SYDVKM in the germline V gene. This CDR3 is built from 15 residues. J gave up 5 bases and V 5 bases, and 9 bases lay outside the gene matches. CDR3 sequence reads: CASSPRGQGSDEQYF. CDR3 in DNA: TGTGCCAGCAGTCCTCGGGGACAGGGGTCCGACGAGCAGTACTTC.

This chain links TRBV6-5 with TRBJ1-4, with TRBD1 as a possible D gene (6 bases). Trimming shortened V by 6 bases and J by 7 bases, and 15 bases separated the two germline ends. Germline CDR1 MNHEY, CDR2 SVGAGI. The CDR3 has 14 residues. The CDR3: CASSPRQDGEKLFF. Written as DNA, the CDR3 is TGTGCCAGCAGCCCCCGACAGGACGGTGAAAAACTGTTTTTT.

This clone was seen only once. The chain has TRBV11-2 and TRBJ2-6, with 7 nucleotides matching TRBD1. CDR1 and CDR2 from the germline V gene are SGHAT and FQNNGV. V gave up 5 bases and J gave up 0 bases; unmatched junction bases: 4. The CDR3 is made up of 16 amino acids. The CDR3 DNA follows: TGTGCCAGCAGCCGGGACAGTAGCTCTGGGGCCAACGTCCTGACTTTC. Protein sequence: CASSRDSSSGANVLTF.

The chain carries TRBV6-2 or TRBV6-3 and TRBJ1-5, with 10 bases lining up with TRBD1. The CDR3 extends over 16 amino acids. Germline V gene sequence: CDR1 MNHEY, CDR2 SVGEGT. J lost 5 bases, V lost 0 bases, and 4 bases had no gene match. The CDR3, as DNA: TGTGCCAGCAGTTACTCCGGGACAGGGGTTTATCAGCCCCAGCATTTT. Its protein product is CASSYSGTGVYQPQHF.

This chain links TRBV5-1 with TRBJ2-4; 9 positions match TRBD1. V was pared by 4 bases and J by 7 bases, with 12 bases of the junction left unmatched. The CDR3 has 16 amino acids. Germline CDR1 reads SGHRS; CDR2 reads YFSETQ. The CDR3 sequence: CASSPGQGKYRNIQYF. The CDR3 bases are TGCGCCAGCAGCCCGGGACAGGGCAAGTATAGGAACATTCAGTACTTC.

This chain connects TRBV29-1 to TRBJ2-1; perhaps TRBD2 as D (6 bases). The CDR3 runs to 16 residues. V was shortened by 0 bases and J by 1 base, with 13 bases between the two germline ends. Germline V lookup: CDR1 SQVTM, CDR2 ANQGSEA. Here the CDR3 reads CSVEDRAGRSYNEQFF. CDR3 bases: TGCAGCGTTGAAGATCGGGCCGGGAGATCCTACAATGAGCAGTTCTTC.

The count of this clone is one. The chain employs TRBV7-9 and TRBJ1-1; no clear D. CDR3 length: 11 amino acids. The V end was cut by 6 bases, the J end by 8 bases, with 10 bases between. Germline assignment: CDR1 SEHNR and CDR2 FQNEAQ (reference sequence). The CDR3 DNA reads TGTGCCAGCAGGGGCAGTAGGGAAGCTTTCTTT. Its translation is CASRGSREAFF.

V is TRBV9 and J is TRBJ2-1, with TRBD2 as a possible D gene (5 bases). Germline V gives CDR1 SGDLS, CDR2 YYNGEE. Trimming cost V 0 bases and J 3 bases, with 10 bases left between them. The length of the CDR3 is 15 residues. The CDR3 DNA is TGTGCCAGCAGCGTAGCGAGCGGTTACTACAATGAGCAGTTCTTC. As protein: CASSVASGYYNEQFF.

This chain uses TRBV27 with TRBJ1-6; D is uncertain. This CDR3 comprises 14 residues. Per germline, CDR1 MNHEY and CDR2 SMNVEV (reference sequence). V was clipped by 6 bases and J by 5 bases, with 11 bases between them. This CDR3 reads CASRLAGDNSPLHF. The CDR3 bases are TGTGCCAGCAGACTCGCCGGTGATAATTCACCCCTCCACTTT.